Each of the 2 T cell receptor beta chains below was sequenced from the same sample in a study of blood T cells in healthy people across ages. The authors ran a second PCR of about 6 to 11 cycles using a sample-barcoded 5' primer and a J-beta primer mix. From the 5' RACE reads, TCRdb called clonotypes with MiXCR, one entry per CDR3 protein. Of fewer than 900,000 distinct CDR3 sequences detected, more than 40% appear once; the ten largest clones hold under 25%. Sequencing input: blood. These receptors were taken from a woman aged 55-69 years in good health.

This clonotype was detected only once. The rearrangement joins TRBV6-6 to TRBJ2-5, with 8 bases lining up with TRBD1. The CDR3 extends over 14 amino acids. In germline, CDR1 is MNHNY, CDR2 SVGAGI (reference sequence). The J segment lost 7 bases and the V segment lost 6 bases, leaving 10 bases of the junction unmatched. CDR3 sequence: CASSLLGQGGTQYF. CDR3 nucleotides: TGTGCCAGCAGCCTACTCGGACAGGGAGGGACCCAGTACTTC.

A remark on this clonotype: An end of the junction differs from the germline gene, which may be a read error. The CDR3 bases are TGTGCCAGCAGCGACGGTTCTAGCGACGAGCGGTACTTC. Protein sequence: CASSDGSSDERYF. The chain recombines TRBV9 with TRBJ2-7; a weak D match, TRBD2 (6 bases). The length of the CDR3 is 13 residues. The V gene's germline CDR1 is SGDLS and CDR2 YYNGEE.